This paragraph reports one T cell receptor (beta chain). Its cognate antigen has yet to be identified. Base qualities are not at hand, and no much larger clone is one base apart. The sample is drawn from a study of cytomegalovirus exposure and HLA in healthy donors (TCRdb year 2017). At the level of the whole study: An earlier analysis of roughly 570 of the donors reported 276 Gb of sequence data and 117 million unique TCR beta sequences obtained from about 179 million T cells. Roughly 300 gigabases of sequencing data and around 80 million unique TCR sequences made up an early release that covered nearly 650 HLA-typed donors. Among the roughly 400 genotyped donors, 75% to 90% belonged to the genetic ancestry cluster associated with self-reported Caucasian donors. The study aimed to test whether signatures of past pathogen exposure could be identified by cataloging public T cell receptors. The T cell repertoires of about 700 subjects were profiled by immunosequencing and related to cytomegalovirus serostatus. Besides the first cohort of 500 to 700 subjects, a separate validation cohort made up of 90 to 150 different subjects was used. To predict cytomegalovirus infection status, the study brought together high-throughput TCR immunosequencing, statistical association of individual TCRs with disease status, and machine learning. In a later analysis, previously published TCR beta repertoires from several hundred donors were re-analyzed and high-resolution HLA genotyping was added so that TCR occurrence patterns could be studied. The later analysis used no new phenotypic data to find candidate immune exposures, relying instead on TCR beta sequences and their occurrence across donors. An earlier analysis of some 500 of the donors used high-throughput TCR beta sequencing to judge whether each TCR beta V gene segment behaved as functional or pseudogenic. Alongside the repertoire data, information on donor age, sex, ethnicity and CMV serostatus was compiled. In a later genetic analysis, genome-wide SNP genotypes for about 55% of the roughly 700 donors were used, and that subset was treated as a discovery cohort. All discovery cohort repertoires had been generated on a single sequencing platform. HLA typing covered class I and class II loci at four-digit resolution. Typing coverage varied by locus: about 629-630 donors for A, B, C, DRB1 and DQB1; approximately 500 for DQA1; more than 600 for DPA1; under 490 for DPB1. A few DR-DQ haplotypes were handled as single units for association and clustering because linkage in the cohort was strong. Across 398 genotyped donors of the cohort, an average of about 240,000 unique TCR beta nucleotide sequences per donor were sequenced, and 15% to 20% of those sequences were non-productive.

The library was built by means of the immunoSEQ multiplex PCR assay. For the multiplex PCR, a mixture combining 60 forward primers for TCR Vbeta segments and 13 reverse primers for TCR Jbeta segments was used. The CDR3 region of rearranged TCR beta genes was amplified from genomic DNA with a multiplex PCR assay. On the Illumina HiSeq System, the amplified TCR beta libraries were sequenced as 87-base-pair reads. The authors processed their data as follows. A later analysis counted 75 million to 100 million unique TCR beta chains across the 666 repertoires, and roughly 10 million of these chains were shared by at least two donors. Raw reads were error-corrected and collapsed into unique sequences by a nearest-neighbor algorithm in which closely related sequences were merged to remove PCR and sequencing errors. V, D and J gene segments were assigned by aligning CDR3 sequences to IMGT reference sequences. For a sequence to be retained, at least a six-nucleotide match to both a V gene segment and a J gene segment was required. Rearrangements were called productive when the CDR3 lacked stop codons and stayed in frame with V and J; all others were non-productive. CDR3 was defined by IMGT convention, running from the second conserved V-encoded cysteine to the conserved J-encoded phenylalanine. Sequences without an unambiguous match to a single V gene segment were excluded from the earlier analysis of 450 to 650 of the donors. In an earlier analysis of 450 to 750 of the donors, a V segment was called functional when productive rearrangements were above 56.7%, and segregating when the standard deviation between donors exceeded 5%. To diagnose cytomegalovirus status from the catalog of TCR beta chain sequences, a statistical classification framework was built. In a later analysis, V and J genes were assigned by comparing TCR nucleotide sequences against IMGT/GENE-DB human TR gene sequences. In a later analysis, CDR3 sequences and most-parsimonious VDJ recombination scenarios were assigned using the TCRdist pipeline. In a later analysis, each TCR beta chain was defined by its CDR3 amino acid sequence together with its V-gene family, and reads lacking a unique V-gene family were excluded. To address suspected cross-contamination and a sequencing artifact, a later analysis removed 592 highly shared, low-generation-probability nucleotide sequences. In a later analysis, a clonal expansion index for each public chain was calculated from normalized within-repertoire ranks of inferred template counts. A later analysis computed generation probabilities with a VDJ recombination model fitted to out-of-frame rearrangements, and checked the results against IGoR. A later analysis scored TCR-TCR, TCR-HLA and TCR-CMV co-occurrence with hypergeometric tests, applying a repertoire-size bias correction to TCR pairs. A later analysis estimated false discovery rates by permuting HLA or CMV assignments 20 times. In a later analysis, co-occurring TCRs were grouped with DBSCAN, and TCRdist sequence similarity was added when clustering was performed within HLA-allele-positive subsets. For co-occurrence clustering, repertoires with fewer than 30,000 or more than 120,000 public chains were excluded, along with four to six repertoires with anomalous nucleotide sharing. TCRdb holds this immuneACCESS table with in-frame rearrangements only. Some clones are missing; in checked studies, unresolved V genes explain under half, and the rest has no known cause. V and J calls and clone size are as listed in that table; D and trimming were resolved from the DNA. The sample contains 150,000 to 200,000 clones, approximately 80% of them found a single time. The top ten clonotypes cover about 4.5% of the sample.

In total, roughly 670 healthy bone marrow donors made up the cohort. At the time of sampling, all cohort members were nominally healthy, though unrecorded immune exposures were likely present. The donor was CMV seronegative and was included in the group of approximately 350 seronegative cohort members. Each donor provided a peripheral blood sample, and peripheral blood mononuclear cells were used for TCR beta sequencing. The Qiagen DNeasy Blood Extraction Kit was used to extract genomic DNA from the blood cell samples. Points the paper makes about the study in general: When HLA alleles, especially DR and DQ, strongly co-occurred, attributing TCR associations to individual alleles was difficult. Linkage disequilibrium might explain the correlated functional status among segregating V segments, but an unknown experimental factor could not be excluded. The only immune exposure information available for the cohort was CMV serostatus. A few of the identified cytomegalovirus-associated TCR beta chains were confirmed in vitro to be specific for cytomegalovirus antigens. Because some donors lacked HLA typing at each locus, the association tests relied only on the typed subset. A later analysis associated around 16,000 TCR beta sequences with specific HLA alleles at a false discovery rate of 0.05. A later analysis found that most CMV-associated TCR beta chains appeared HLA-restricted, with HLA associations seemingly driven largely by CMV exposure. According to a later analysis, TCR association rates differed among HLA loci, with DRB1 alleles showing the most associated TCRs and HLA-C alleles showing the fewest. In an earlier analysis of around 500 of the donors, most TCR beta V segments appeared in productive rearrangements about 87% or about 30% of the time, broadly matching IMGT annotations. A later genetic analysis reported fewer N-insertions in productive TCRs among donors in an Asian-associated ancestry cluster than the approximately 670-donor mean. A further reported finding was that TCR beta sequences accurately predicted the HLA-A and HLA-B alleles for most subjects in the first cohort. Only TCR beta chains were sequenced in this cohort, and the absence of alpha or paired-chain data limited detectable features. In both the original and validation cohorts, the classifier was reported to diagnose cytomegalovirus status with high specificity and sensitivity. According to a later analysis, parvovirus B19, influenza, CMV and Epstein-Barr virus appeared linked to several top co-occurrence clusters. V-gene and J-gene trimming of TCR beta chains was associated with a missense DCLRE1C variant in a later genetic analysis, and the association was replicated in an independent cohort. Some IMGT-functional V segments, including TRBV6-2 and TRBV6-3, could not be told apart with the 87-base-pair reads, so those segments were excluded. A cluster of highly shared sequence variants was judged likely to represent a technical artifact of the sequencing pipeline. In the study, some 160 TCR beta chains were listed as associated with cytomegalovirus. Because counts were too low, about 17 rarely observed V segments, including chromosome 9 orphons, were excluded from the earlier analysis of roughly 580 of the donors. It was suggested by the authors that the approach could potentially be generalized to other disease states and immunological phenotypes. While some public TCRs were present in many individuals, most TCR sequences turned up only very rarely across donors. Compared with equally common non-associated chains, HLA-associated TCR beta chains in a later analysis were more clonally expanded and had lower generation probabilities. The presence/absence analyses assumed that sequencing depth was roughly uniform across donors, and that assumption may not be true.

Trimming costs V 0 bases and J 1 base, and their ends lie 14 bases apart. CDR1 and CDR2 were assigned from the germline V gene as MRHNA and SNTAGT. From the cysteine through the phenylalanine, the CDR3 covers 17 amino acids. Only CDR3 DNA is held: 51 bases, read in frame from base 1. Sequencing was performed on PBMCs. Recombination joined TRBV6-4 with TRBJ2-3; TRBD2 is a weak D gene call, 7 bases matching. The receptor comes from a man between 40 and 49 years old in good health and CMV-seronegative. The nucleotide sequence reads as follows: TGTGCCAGCAGTGACTCGGGGGGGGGCCGAGGCACAGATACGCAGTATTTT. The translation is CASSDSGGGRGTDTQYF.